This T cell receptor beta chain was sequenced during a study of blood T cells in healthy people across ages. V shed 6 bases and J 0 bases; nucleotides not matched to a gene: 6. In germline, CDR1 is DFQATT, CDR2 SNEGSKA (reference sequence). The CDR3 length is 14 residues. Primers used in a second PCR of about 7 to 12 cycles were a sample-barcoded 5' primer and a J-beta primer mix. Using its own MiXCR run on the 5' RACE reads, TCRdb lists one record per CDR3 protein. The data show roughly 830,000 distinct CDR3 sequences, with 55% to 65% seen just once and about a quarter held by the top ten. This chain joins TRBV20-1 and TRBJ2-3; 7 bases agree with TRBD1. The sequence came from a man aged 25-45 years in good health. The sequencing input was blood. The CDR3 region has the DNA TGCAGTGCGACCCTCAGGGGGAGCACAGATACGCAGTATTTT. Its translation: CSATLRGSTDTQYF.